The table lists the clone carrying this T cell receptor beta chain with many counts. Time point of the sample: newly diagnosed GD, antithyroid drugs for less than 3 months. Isolated PBMC RNA provided the starting material for the TCR library. The CDR3 loop spans 11 amino acids. With 5 bases removed from V and 4 bases from J, the gap between germline ends came to 5 bases. CDR1 is SGHTA and CDR2 is FQGNSA in the germline V gene. Both iRepertoire HTBI primers and Arm-PCR of CDR3 regions were used to build the TCR beta libraries. MiXCR, applied by TCRdb to the multiplex PCR reads, yields one record per CDR3 protein. Counted here are 400,000 to 450,000 distinct CDR3 sequences, about 16% occurring once; the ten biggest clones make up about 10%. This sample was included in a study of regulatory T cells in long-lasting Graves disease. This same sample was also part of a study on T cells in Graves' hyperthyroidism and ophthalmopathy.

The sequence was obtained from a woman aged 30 to 39 with Graves disease. The sequences come from peripheral blood mononuclear cells (PBMCs), collected at new diagnosis, from a patient treated with antithyroid drugs. The chain employs TRBV7-2 and TRBJ2-5; D remains ambiguous. This chain's CDR3 is CASSLIETQYF. The CDR3 nucleotides read TGTGCCAGCAGCCTCATAGAGACCCAGTACTTC.